This entry describes one T cell receptor beta chain. Sequencing was performed with immunoSEQ multiplex PCR; in TCRdb, only in-frame clones are kept and a portion is missing. The table has about 2.1 million clones, 85% to 95% seen once. CD45RO-negative, CCR7-positively selected cells formed the naive CD8 fraction, excluding terminally differentiated effector memory CD45RA+ cells. The germline V and J ends were trimmed by 6 bases and 2 bases, with 7 bases remaining between them. CDR3 length: 13 residues. Germline CDR1 reads LNHDA; CDR2 reads SQIVND (reference sequence). The sample originates from a study of shared clonotypes between healthy human individuals.

V and J are TRBV19 and TRBJ2-2; D unclear. This receptor was taken from a man younger than 30 in good health. Some clones in this sample may be carry-over from other donors' samples. Sequenced sample: naive CD8+ T cells from PBMCs. CDR3 DNA: TGTGCCAGTAGGGCCGCAAACACCGGGGAGCTGTTTTTT. Protein product: CASRAANTGELFF. Using reference TRBV19 and TRBJ2-2 for the parts outside the CDR3, the full variable domain is DGGITQSPKYLFRKEGQNVTLSCEQNLNHDAMYWYRQDPGQGLRLIYYSQIVNDFQKGDIAEGYSVSREKKESFPLTVTSAQKNPTAFYLCASRAANTGELFFGEGSRLTVL.